This T cell receptor (beta chain) was observed in a study of beta chain features in type 1 diabetes. On the study more broadly: Patients were similar to healthy donors in age and gender (as well as in cell yields). Study-level points and caveats: The study found that naive, central memory and Treg TCRB repertoires appeared more similar in patients than in healthy donors. At VDJ recombination sites, type 1 diabetes patients had fewer insertions and more deleted nucleotides. Shortening of TCRB CDR3s, moderate but significant, appeared in all four CD4+ subsets of Type 1 diabetes patients.

Purities in excess of 95% were seen in all sorted populations. Concerning this clone: The antigen is not known.

V lost 1 base to trimming and J lost 3 bases, with 9 bases between them. Germline CDR1 and CDR2: SEHNR and FQNEAQ (reference sequence). The CDR3 loop spans 15 amino acids. As every portion of the isolated RNA was reverse transcribed, the sequencing read expressed TCRB transcripts. Generated by immunoSEQ multiplex PCR, the TCRdb table keeps only in-frame clones and is missing some. The sample has hundreds of thousands of clones; under 13% are singletons. Sequencing was performed on naive CD4+ T cells from blood. This chain links TRBV7-9 with TRBJ1-4; TRBD1 is a possible D gene (6 bases). This clonotype originated in a man aged 25-40 years with type 1 diabetes. For the CDR3, the DNA is TGTGCCAGCAGCTTAGGAGACAGGTCTAATGAAAAACTGTTTTTT. It translates to CASSLGDRSNEKLFF.